The 21 T cell receptor beta chains given below trace back to one sample, sequenced in a study of T-cell reconstitution after alpha-beta-depleted transplantation in children. The TCRbeta library was prepared with unique molecular identifiers. TCRdb independently ran MiXCR on the PCR reads; one entry per CDR3 protein. The table records 230,000 or so distinct CDR3 sequences, 12% of them present only once. The sample was PBMCs from the stem cell graft donor, taken from the stem cell graft. These receptors were taken from a human donor who donated a stem cell graft to a child with acute lymphoblastic leukemia.

At least ten counts were recorded for this clonotype. The V call is TRBV12-3 or TRBV12-4, the J call TRBJ1-2, with D unresolved. The CDR3 extends over 14 amino acids. Trimming took 0 bases from V and 4 from J, leaving 9 bases between them. CDR3 residues: CASSLADHIYGYTF. The CDR3 DNA follows: TGTGCCAGCAGTTTAGCTGACCATATCTATGGCTACACCTTC.

V and J are TRBV12-3 or TRBV12-4 and TRBJ2-5; D is tentatively TRBD1 or TRBD2 (6 bases each). The V end was cut by 0 bases, the J end by 5 bases, with 10 bases between. This CDR3 has 14 residues. This chain's CDR3 is CASSLAGGIETQYF. CDR3 sequence (DNA): TGTGCCAGCAGTTTAGCGGGGGGCATCGAGACCCAGTACTTC.

This clonotype came up a few times. The chain is built from TRBV14 and TRBJ2-7; the D gene could be TRBD1 or TRBD2 (6 bases each). With 3 bases removed from V and 4 bases from J, the gap between germline ends came to 16 bases. Per the germline V gene, CDR1 is SGHDN and CDR2 is FVKESK. The CDR3 consists of 15 residues. CDR3 sequence: CASSHRGQLRYEQYF. DNA of the CDR3: TGTGCCAGCAGCCACCGGGGGCAGCTCCGGTACGAGCAGTACTTC.

In its sample, this clonotype was seen many times. The chain has TRBV5-1 and TRBJ1-2; no clear D. The CDR3 length is 14 residues. V shed 3 bases and J shed 1 base, with 10 bases lying between them. Germline V gives CDR1 SGHRS, CDR2 YFSETQ. The CDR3 protein is CASSSGDINYGYTF. The CDR3 coding sequence is TGCGCCAGCAGCTCAGGAGATATTAACTATGGCTACACCTTC. Based on the CDR3 plus reference TRBV5-1 and TRBJ1-2, the full variable domain is KAGVTQTPRYLIKTRGQQVTLSCSPISGHRSVSWYQQTPGQGLQFLFEYFSETQRNKGNFPGRFSGRQFSNSRSEMNVSTLELGDSALYLCASSSGDINYGYTFGSGTRLTVV.

This clonotype occurred many times. This rearrangement joins TRBV7-9 to TRBJ1-1; D possibly corresponds to TRBD1 (5 bases). The V end was cut by 4 bases, the J end by 3 bases, with 12 bases between. CDR3 length: 14 amino acids. Germline V CDR1 and CDR2: SEHNR, FQNEAQ (reference sequence). The CDR3 DNA reads as TGTGCCAGCAGCTCAACGGTGGGGCACACTGAAGCTTTCTTT. Amino acid sequence: CASSSTVGHTEAFF.

This clonotype was detected only a few times. The chain employs TRBV9 and TRBJ2-3; no firm D call. The CDR3 covers 13 residues. In germline, CDR1 is SGDLS, CDR2 YYNGEE. Trimming removed 2 bases at V and 2 bases at J, with 6 bases between. CDR3 protein: CASSVEFTDTQYF. CDR3 nucleotide sequence: TGTGCCAGCAGCGTTGAGTTCACAGATACGCAGTATTTT.

This clonotype has a count of ten or more. The chain is built from TRBV5-1 and TRBJ1-1; possibly TRBD1 for D (5 bases). Germline-derived CDR1 and CDR2 are SGHRS and YFSETQ. Trimming removed 4 bases from V and 1 base from J, with 14 bases in between. This CDR3 contains 15 residues. CDR3 nucleotides: TGCGCCAGCAGCCCTAGAGACAGCCGGAACACTGAAGCTTTCTTT. Translation: CASSPRDSRNTEAFF.

There are many counts of this clonotype. This chain links TRBV28 with TRBJ2-7; D tentatively fits TRBD1 or TRBD2 (5 bases each). Trimming pared 5 bases from V and 7 bases from J, leaving 12 bases between. The germline gives CDR1 MDHEN, CDR2 SYDVKM. This CDR3 has 12 residues. The CDR3 coding sequence is TGTGCCAGCAGTATAACTTGGGGGGAGCAGTACTTC. Translation: CASSITWGEQYF.

The chain carries TRBV4-3 and TRBJ1-1; no reliable D call. Germline lookup yields CDR1 LGHNA and CDR2 YSLEER. The CDR3 extends over 13 amino acids. The germline V and J ends were trimmed by 0 bases and 5 bases, with 7 bases remaining between them. CDR3 sequence reads: CASSQDPRTEAFF. The DNA of the CDR3 is TGCGCCAGCAGCCAAGATCCAAGGACTGAAGCTTTCTTT.

This clonotype was counted at least ten times. The V call is TRBV20-1, the J call TRBJ1-6; D unresolved. The V gene lost 3 bases and the J gene lost 1 base, with 16 bases spanning the gap. There are 17 residues in the CDR3. CDR1 is DFQATT and CDR2 is SNEGSKA in the germline V gene (reference sequence). The CDR3 coding sequence is TGCAGTGCTAGTCCCCCAGGTTTGAGTTCCTATAATTCACCCCTCCACTTT. It translates to CSASPPGLSSYNSPLHF.

In its sample, this clonotype was seen many times. The chain recombines TRBV5-6 with TRBJ2-2; D remains ambiguous. Trimming left V 0 bases short and J 6 bases short, with 3 bases between. CDR1 is SGHDT and CDR2 is YYEEEE in the germline V gene. The CDR3 is 12 residues long. DNA of the CDR3: TGTGCCAGCAGCTTGGTACCCGGGGAGCTGTTTTTT. It translates to CASSLVPGELFF.

There are many counts of this clonotype. The gene calls are TRBV10-3 and TRBJ1-2, with D unresolved. Germline CDR1 ENHRY, CDR2 SYGVKD. Trimming removed 5 bases from V and 5 bases from J, with 15 bases in between. This CDR3 has 14 amino acids. The CDR3 region has the DNA TGTGCCATCAGTTCCCGAAGCTCCATTTATGGCTACACCTTC. This codes for CAISSRSSIYGYTF.

Ten or more counts support this clonotype. The chain carries TRBV28 and TRBJ2-1; TRBD1 agrees at 11 bases. V dropped 8 bases and J dropped 7; count of bases not matched to a gene: 7. Per the germline V gene, CDR1 is MDHEN and CDR2 is SYDVKM. The CDR3 has 14 amino acids. The CDR3 here is CASDSGTGGNEQFF. DNA of the CDR3: TGTGCCAGCGACTCCGGGACAGGGGGAAATGAGCAGTTCTTC.

In this sample, this clonotype turned up many times. V usage is TRBV4-3 and J usage is TRBJ1-4, with D unclear. The V gene lost 1 base and the J gene lost 7 bases, with 10 bases spanning the gap. This CDR3 contains 14 residues. Germline loops: CDR1 LGHNA, CDR2 YSLEER. The CDR3 nucleotides read TGCGCCAGCAGCCAAGGGCGAGTCGGTGAAAAACTGTTTTTT. Translated, it gives CASSQGRVGEKLFF.

This clonotype has a count of ten or more. The chain recombines TRBV20-1 with TRBJ2-7; 7 nucleotides line up with TRBD2. The CDR3 is 14 residues long. Unmatched junction bases numbered 7, after V lost 3 bases and J lost 2 bases. Germline values: CDR1 DFQATT, CDR2 SNEGSKA (reference sequence). The CDR3 reads CSARWGGFPYEQYF. The CDR3, as DNA: TGCAGTGCTAGGTGGGGGGGGTTTCCCTACGAGCAGTACTTC.

A word on this clonotype: This may stem from a read error, because a much larger clone lies one nucleotide away. The chain recombines TRBV29-1 with TRBJ1-1; maybe TRBD1 (5 bases). Germline CDR1 SQVTM, CDR2 ANQGSEA. CDR3 length: 13 residues. With 6 bases removed from V and 9 bases from J, the gap between germline ends came to 20 bases. The CDR3 reads CSVVPGFGAQAFF. The CDR3 DNA is TGCAGCGTGGTCCCTGGGTTTGGGGCTCAAGCTTTCTTT.

The CDR3 bases are TGTGCCAGCAGCTGGGACCGCTCCGCCCTCTATGGCTACACCTTC. As protein: CASSWDRSALYGYTF. The J gene is TRBJ1-2, the V gene TRBV27, with D tentatively TRBD1 (5 bases). V lost 6 bases and J lost 4, with 18 bases in between. Germline CDR1 MNHEY, CDR2 SMNVEV (reference sequence). The CDR3 sequence is 15 residues long.

This clonotype was seen only a few times. This chain joins TRBV6-1 and TRBJ2-2, with 9 bases lining up with TRBD2. The CDR3 spans 17 residues. CDR1 is MNHNS and CDR2 is SASEGT in the germline V gene. Losses at the gene ends were 7 bases for V and 4 bases for J; bases not matched to a gene: 13. CDR3 in amino acids: CASTRGVAGEGTGELFF. As DNA, the CDR3 is TGTGCCAGCACCCGGGGGGTAGCGGGAGAGGGCACCGGGGAGCTGTTTTTT.

This clonotype was counted many times. The CDR3 DNA reads TGTGCCAGCAGCCAAAACAGGGATGGGGAGACCCAGTACTTC. Translated, it gives CASSQNRDGETQYF. V gene TRBV7-2 combines with J gene TRBJ2-5, with D perhaps TRBD1 (6 bases). The CDR3 is 14 amino acids. CDR1 is SGHTA and CDR2 is FQGNSA in the germline V gene. V gave up 5 bases and J gave up 5 bases, with 15 bases separating them.

This clonotype was detected many times. This chain links TRBV12-3 or TRBV12-4 with TRBJ1-5; the match to TRBD1 covers 7 bases. The CDR3 loop spans 14 amino acids. V shed 4 bases and J 4 bases; nucleotides not matched to a gene: 4. The CDR3: CASSSQQGNQPQHF. The CDR3 DNA follows: TGTGCCAGCAGTTCCCAACAGGGGAATCAGCCCCAGCATTTT.

Ten or more counts support this clonotype. This chain connects TRBV29-1 to TRBJ2-7, with D possibly TRBD2 on 6 matching bases. This CDR3 is built from 12 residues. V gave up 6 bases and J gave up 3 bases, with 12 bases separating them. From germline, CDR1 is SQVTM and CDR2 ANQGSEA. The CDR3 DNA sequence: TGCAGCGTCAAGGACGGGAGCTACGAGCAGTACTTC. Encoded protein: CSVKDGSYEQYF.